This entry features one TCR beta chain sequence. Its specificity is not known. This entry is derived from a study of CXCR3-negative and CXCR3-positive naive CD8 T cells. Findings of the study overall: Memory CD8+ cells had much lower diversity, and both naive subsets had comparably high diversity. CXCR3-expressing naive cells carried TRB CDR3s more hydrophobic than those of CXCR3-negative naive cells. Similar levels of surface CD5 were seen between naive subsets; TCR strength was inferred from TRB CDR3 properties.

The CDR3 runs to 12 residues. Germline V CDR1 and CDR2: MNHEY, SVGEGT. Libraries of TRB cDNA were made by 5' RACE and carried UMIs. Reprocessing the 5' RACE reads, TCRdb reports a single entry for every CDR3 protein and omits DNA. The sample features about 150,000 distinct CDR3 sequences, with 0.45% to 0.6% in its top ten. Researchers reported sorting every CD8+ T cell subset in triplicate, 300,000 to 350,000 cells per sort. The chain links TRBV6-2 or TRBV6-3 to TRBJ2-7. The TCR was taken from a human donor in good health. Some clones in this sample may be carry-over from other donors' samples. Sequenced: naive CXCR3+ CD8+ T cells from blood. Subset noted: CD45RO-CCR7+CD27+CD95- naive CD8+ T cells expressing CXCR3 (TNR3+). The chain's CDR3 is CASSYSAYEQYF.